The 9 T cell receptor beta chains below all came from one sample that was sequenced in a study of blood T cell repertoires in COVID-19. The data were produced by immunoSEQ multiplex PCR, yet TCRdb's version contains in-frame clones alone and is incomplete. The data hold just under 150,000 clones, with 87% observed a single time. Sequenced material: peripheral blood. These receptors were obtained from a man aged 45 to 65 who had recovered from COVID-19.

The chain couples TRBV6-5 to TRBJ2-5; 7 bases agree with TRBD2. The trim removed 0 bases at V and 4 bases at J, leaving 5 bases unmatched. Germline values: CDR1 MNHEY, CDR2 SVGAGI. This CDR3 region has 15 residues. The DNA for the CDR3 is TGTGCCAGCAGTTACTCGGGGGGGTTAGGAGAGACCCAGTACTTC. Translating gives CASSYSGGLGETQYF.

V gene TRBV9 combines with J gene TRBJ1-6, with D perhaps TRBD1 (6 bases). CDR1 and CDR2 from the germline V gene are SGDLS and YYNGEE. The CDR3 runs to 14 residues. The V and J ends lost 3 bases and 10 bases respectively, with 14 bases between them. CDR3 in DNA: TGTGCCAGCAGCGCCCACAGACAGGACTCACCCCTCCACTTT. This translates into CASSAHRQDSPLHF.

The rearrangement links TRBV5-1 to TRBJ2-2; 9 nucleotides align to TRBD1. Germline-derived CDR1 and CDR2 are SGHRS and YFSETQ. With 1 base clipped from V and 0 bases from J, the junction kept 1 base outside the gene matches. The length of the CDR3 is 16 residues. The chain's CDR3 is CASSLTGGANTGELFF. CDR3 DNA: TGCGCCAGCAGCTTGACAGGGGGCGCGAACACCGGGGAGCTGTTTTTT.

The chain links TRBV3-1 (or the pseudogene TRBV3-2) to TRBJ1-5; perhaps TRBD1 as D (5 bases). The V end was cut by 4 bases, the J end by 2 bases, with 9 bases between. CDR3 length equals 14 residues. CDR1 LGHDT and CDR2 YNNKEL come from the germline V gene (reference sequence). CDR3 coding DNA: TGTGCCAGCAGCCGCGGGGGGGGCAATCAGCCCCAGCATTTT. This sequence encodes CASSRGGGNQPQHF.

CDR3 DNA: TGCAGCGTCGCACTAGCGGGGGCCAACAATGAGCAGTTCTTC. Its protein product is CSVALAGANNEQFF. The chain carries TRBV29-1 and TRBJ2-1; 11 nucleotides line up with TRBD2. The CDR3 has 14 residues. From germline, CDR1 is SQVTM and CDR2 ANQGSEA. Germline trimming cut 6 bases from V and 5 bases from J; bases unmatched to any gene: 6.

The genes are TRBV6-5 and TRBJ1-1, with unresolved D. The CDR3 sequence is 12 residues long. V lost 0 bases to trimming and J lost 11 bases, with 10 bases between them. The germline gives CDR1 MNHEY, CDR2 SVGAGI. CDR3 residues: CASSYSGVSAFF. As DNA, the CDR3 is TGTGCCAGCAGTTACTCAGGAGTTAGTGCTTTCTTT.

The chain is built from TRBV5-1 and TRBJ2-5; D unclear. The V end lost 1 base, the J end lost 5 bases, and 3 bases lay between the germline ends. This CDR3 is 11 amino acids long. Looked up from germline, CDR1 is SGHRS and CDR2 is YFSETQ. CDR3 amino acids: CASSLSETQYF. The CDR3, as DNA: TGCGCCAGCAGCTTGTCGGAGACCCAGTACTTC.

The genes are TRBV30 and TRBJ2-2, with a tentative D call TRBD2 (6 bases). The V gene lost 2 bases and the J gene lost 1 base, with 11 bases spanning the gap. The germline V gene encodes CDR1 GTSNPN and CDR2 SVGIG (reference sequence). The CDR3 extends over 15 amino acids. The CDR3 is CAWSLGSLNTGELFF. CDR3 nucleotides: TGTGCCTGGAGTCTCGGGAGTCTGAACACCGGGGAGCTGTTTTTT.

This clone was seen more than once but under ten times. This rearrangement joins TRBV4-3 to TRBJ2-1; 11 nucleotides line up with TRBD2. CDR1 is LGHNA, CDR2 YSLEER, per germline. The CDR3 is 18 amino acids. V lost 0 bases to trimming and J lost 8 bases; unmatched junction nucleotides: 12. DNA for the CDR3: TGCGCCAGCAGCCAAGATCTGGGTAGCGGGGGGGCAAGCTATGAGCAGTTCTTC. It encodes CASSQDLGSGGASYEQFF.